The 15 T cell receptor beta chains listed next were all sequenced from one sample in a study of cytomegalovirus exposure and HLA in healthy donors. Primers included in the PCR were 60 Vbeta and 13 Jbeta primers. Clones were sequenced by immunoSEQ multiplex PCR, and TCRdb holds only the in-frame ones, with some missing. The sample lists roughly 200,000 clones, about 80% occurring once. The sequenced sample consisted of PBMCs. The receptors derive from a woman aged 25 to 39 in good health and CMV-seropositive.

The chain uses TRBV30 and TRBJ2-3, with TRBD1 identical over 8 bases. Germline V gene sequence: CDR1 GTSNPN, CDR2 SVGIG (reference sequence). V dropped 3 bases and J dropped 9; count of bases not matched to a gene: 11. There are 14 residues in the CDR3. The CDR3 region has the DNA TGTGCCTGGAGCGAACCTCCGGGACAGGTAACGCAGTATTTT. Its translation is CAWSEPPGQVTQYF.

The chain combines TRBV18 with TRBJ1-1, with D possibly matching TRBD1 (5 bases). The V end lost 3 bases, the J end lost 4 bases, and 12 bases lay between the germline ends. Germline values: CDR1 KGHSH, CDR2 LQKENI. This CDR3 has 14 amino acids. DNA for the CDR3: TGTGCCAGCTCACCCAGGGAACCTGGCACTGAAGCTTTCTTT. Its protein product is CASSPREPGTEAFF.

This chain links TRBV30 with TRBJ1-2, with a weak D call TRBD1 (6 bases). This CDR3 is 15 amino acids long. Germline CDR1 GTSNPN, CDR2 SVGIG (reference sequence). Trimming cost V 4 bases and J 10 bases, with 25 bases left between them. In DNA, the CDR3 is TGTGCCTGGACAACCGGGACACGGATTTTGATTGACTACACCTTC. Translation gives CAWTTGTRILIDYTF.

The V call is TRBV27, the J call TRBJ1-1, with D possibly being TRBD1 (6 bases). Per the germline V gene, CDR1 is MNHEY and CDR2 is SMNVEV (reference sequence). V was shortened by 4 bases and J by 4 bases, with 13 bases between the two germline ends. The CDR3 has 14 amino acids. CDR3 DNA sequence: TGTGCCAGCAGTTATAACAGGGAATCCACTGAAGCTTTCTTT. Its protein is CASSYNRESTEAFF.

V usage is TRBV11-2 and J usage is TRBJ1-1; maybe TRBD1 (6 bases). Germline CDR1 is SGHAT and CDR2 is FQNNGV. Trimming cost V 0 bases and J 10 bases, with 9 bases left between them. The length of the CDR3 is 12 residues. CDR3 loop: CASSLETGRAFF. In nucleotides, the CDR3 is TGTGCCAGCAGCTTAGAGACAGGCAGAGCTTTCTTT.

This sequence joins TRBV27 and TRBJ2-3, with 8 nucleotides matching TRBD2. Germline CDR1 and CDR2: MNHEY and SMNVEV (reference sequence). The V segment lost 5 bases and the J segment 4 bases; nucleotides outside the gene matches: 8. The CDR3 sequence is 15 residues long. CDR3 in amino acids: CASSTPRGGADTQYF. The DNA for the CDR3 is TGTGCCAGCAGTACCCCTCGGGGGGGGGCAGATACGCAGTATTTT.

The chain links TRBV6-6 to TRBJ2-5, with 11 bases fitting TRBD1. The CDR3 totals 14 residues. The germline gives CDR1 MNHNY, CDR2 SVGAGI (reference sequence). Trimming at V came to 6 bases and at J to 5 bases, leaving 5 bases not matched to a gene. The DNA for the CDR3 is TGTGCCAGCAGGACCGGGACAGGGGGGGAGACCCAGTACTTC. Its translation: CASRTGTGGETQYF.

The chain couples TRBV6-6 to TRBJ2-1, with D unclear. Trimming removed 3 bases from V and 8 bases from J, with 8 bases in between. This CDR3 contains 12 residues. Germline CDR1 MNHNY, CDR2 SVGAGI (reference sequence). The CDR3 is CASSYDADEQFF. CDR3 coding DNA: TGTGCCAGCAGTTATGATGCGGATGAGCAGTTCTTC.

The genes are TRBV6-1 and TRBJ1-4; D possibly corresponds to TRBD1 (6 bases). The CDR3 contains 14 residues. In germline, CDR1 is MNHNS, CDR2 SASEGT. Trimming removed 6 bases from V and 5 bases from J, with 13 bases in between. The chain's CDR3 is CASRKTGLNEKLFF. The DNA for the CDR3 is TGTGCCAGCAGGAAGACAGGTTTGAATGAAAAACTGTTTTTT.

The chain couples TRBV28 to TRBJ1-2; D might be TRBD1 (5 bases). From germline, CDR1 is MDHEN and CDR2 SYDVKM. The CDR3 loop spans 15 amino acids. V was clipped by 5 bases and J by 5 bases, with 18 bases between them. CDR3 coding DNA: TGTGCCAGCAGTGTGACCGGGGGAGCAGGGTATGGCTACACCTTC. This encodes CASSVTGGAGYGYTF.

This clone showed up just once. V gene TRBV28 combines with J gene TRBJ1-5; TRBD1 matches 8 bases. This CDR3 region has 17 residues. V lost 1 base and J lost 1; bases outside the gene matches: 6. The V gene's germline CDR1 is MDHEN and CDR2 SYDVKM. In nucleotides, the CDR3 is TGTGCCAGCAGTTTATCTCCCGGGACAGGAAGCAATCAGCCCCAGCATTTT. Residues: CASSLSPGTGSNQPQHF.

The chain uses TRBV4-3 and TRBJ1-3, with 11 bases identical to TRBD1. CDR3 length equals 17 residues. V lost 4 bases to trimming and J lost 3 bases; unmatched junction nucleotides: 8. Germline CDR1 reads LGHNA; CDR2 reads YSLEER. The CDR3 sequence: CASSPTLGTGGGNTIYF. The CDR3, as DNA: TGCGCCAGCAGCCCAACTCTAGGGACAGGGGGTGGAAACACCATATATTTT.

The J gene is TRBJ2-3, the V gene TRBV15; D perhaps matches TRBD2 (5 bases). V lost 4 bases to trimming and J lost 6 bases, with 17 bases between them. The germline gives CDR1 LNHNV, CDR2 YYDKDF (reference sequence). This CDR3 has 15 amino acids. CDR3 coding DNA: TGTGCCACCAGCACCATATTGCGGGCCAGGGATACGCAGTATTTT. As protein: CATSTILRARDTQYF.

The V gene is TRBV6-6, the J gene TRBJ1-6, with 9 bases that match TRBD1. This CDR3 region has 14 residues. V gave up 8 bases and J gave up 7 bases; unmatched junction bases: 6. Germline V gene sequence: CDR1 MNHNY, CDR2 SVGAGI (reference sequence). The CDR3 DNA reads TGTGCCAGCCGTCAGGACAGGGGCAATTCACCCCTCCACTTT. This sequence encodes CASRQDRGNSPLHF.

The V gene is TRBV11-2, the J gene TRBJ2-7; D gene unclear. CDR3 length: 14 amino acids. The germline V and J ends were trimmed by 5 bases and 5 bases, with 16 bases remaining between them. Germline V gives CDR1 SGHAT, CDR2 FQNNGV. This chain's CDR3 is CASSHWAGNDEQYF. The DNA for the CDR3 is TGTGCCAGCAGCCACTGGGCAGGAAACGACGAGCAGTACTTC. Variable domain in full (rest from reference TRBV11-2 and TRBJ2-7): EAGVAQSPRYKIIEKRQSVAFWCNPISGHATLYWYQQILGQGPKLLIQFQNNGVVDDSQLPKDRFSAERLKGVDSTLKIQPAKLEDSAVYLCASSHWAGNDEQYFGPGTRLTVT.